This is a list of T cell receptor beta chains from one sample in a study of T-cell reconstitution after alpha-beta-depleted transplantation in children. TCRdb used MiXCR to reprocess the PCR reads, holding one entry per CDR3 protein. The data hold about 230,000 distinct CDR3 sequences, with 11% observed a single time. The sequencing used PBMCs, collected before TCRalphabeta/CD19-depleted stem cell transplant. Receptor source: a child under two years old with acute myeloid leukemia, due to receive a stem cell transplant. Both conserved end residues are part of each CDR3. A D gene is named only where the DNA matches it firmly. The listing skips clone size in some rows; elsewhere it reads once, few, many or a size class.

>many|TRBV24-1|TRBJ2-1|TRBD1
CATSDIGTGGSYNEQFF
TGTGCCACCAGTGATATCGGGACAGGGGGCTCCTACAATGAGCAGTTCTTC
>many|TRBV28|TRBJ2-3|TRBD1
CASSLWGRGQSTDTQYF
TGTGCCAGCAGTTTATGGGGAAGGGGGCAAAGCACAGATACGCAGTATTTT
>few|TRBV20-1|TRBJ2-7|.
CSARDRQGTYEQYF
TGCAGTGCTAGAGATCGCCAGGGCACCTACGAGCAGTACTTC
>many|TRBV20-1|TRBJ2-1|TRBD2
CSAAAPLAGYNEQFF
TGCAGTGCCGCCGCACCACTAGCGGGTTACAATGAGCAGTTCTTC
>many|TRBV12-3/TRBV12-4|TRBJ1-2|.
CASSPQGFYGYTF
TGTGCCAGCAGCCCACAGGGTTTCTATGGCTACACCTTC
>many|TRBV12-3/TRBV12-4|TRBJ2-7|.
CASSFLGGLYEQYF
TGTGCCAGCAGTTTCCTCGGGGGCCTATACGAGCAGTACTTC
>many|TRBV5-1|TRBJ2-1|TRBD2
CASSLVPPGLAGDEQFF
TGCGCCAGCAGCTTGGTCCCCCCGGGACTAGCGGGCGATGAGCAGTTCTTC
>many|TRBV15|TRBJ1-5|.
CAMARSISQPQHF
TGTGCCATGGCCCGATCTATCTCTCAGCCCCAGCATTTT
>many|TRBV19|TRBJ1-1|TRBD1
CASSITGGTEAFF
TGTGCCAGTAGTATTACAGGGGGCACTGAAGCTTTCTTT
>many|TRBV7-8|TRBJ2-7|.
CASSLGPFSYEQYF
TGTGCCAGCAGCTTAGGCCCCTTCTCCTACGAGCAGTACTTC
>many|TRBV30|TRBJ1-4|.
CAWSPDFATNEKLFF
TGTGCCTGGAGCCCTGATTTTGCAACTAATGAAAAACTGTTTTTT
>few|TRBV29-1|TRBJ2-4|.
CSVEVVSQGIQYF
TGCAGCGTTGAAGTAGTCAGTCAAGGCATTCAGTACTTC
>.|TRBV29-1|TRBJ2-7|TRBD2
CSVASRPSGALYEQYF
TGCAGCGTTGCCTCCAGACCTAGCGGGGCTCTCTACGAGCAGTACTTC
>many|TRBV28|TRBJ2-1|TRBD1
CASSLRDRQQFF
TGTGCCAGCAGCCTCCGGGACAGACAGCAGTTCTTC
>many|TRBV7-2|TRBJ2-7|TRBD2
CASSMGLGREQYF
TGTGCCAGCAGCATGGGACTAGGACGCGAGCAGTACTTC
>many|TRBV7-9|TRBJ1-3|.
CALRRVTGNTIYF
TGTGCCCTGCGGCGGGTTACTGGAAACACCATATATTTT
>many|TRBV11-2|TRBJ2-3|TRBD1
CASSLGNPGTGHTQYF
TGTGCCAGCAGCTTAGGGAATCCCGGGACAGGACATACGCAGTATTTT
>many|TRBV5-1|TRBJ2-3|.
CASAGGGSTDTQYF
TGCGCCAGCGCTGGTGGGGGGAGCACAGATACGCAGTATTTT
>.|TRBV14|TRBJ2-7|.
CASSQLGSGGEQYF
TGTGCCAGCAGCCAATTAGGGTCCGGAGGCGAGCAGTACTTC
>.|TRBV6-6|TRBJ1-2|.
CATYSTGGDGYTF
TGTGCCACTTACTCGACAGGTGGAGATGGCTACACCTTC
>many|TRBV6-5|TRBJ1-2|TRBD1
CASSTGAYGYTF
TGTGCCAGCTCAACAGGGGCCTATGGCTACACCTTC
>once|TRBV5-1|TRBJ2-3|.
CASSFTGLGTYRQYF
TGCGCCAGCAGCTTCACAGGGCTAGGCACATATAGGCAGTATTTT
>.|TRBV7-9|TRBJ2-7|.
CASSLRRGEQYF
TGTGCCAGCAGCTTAAGACGTGGCGAGCAGTACTTC
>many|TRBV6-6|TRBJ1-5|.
CATKDRLDQPQHF
TGTGCCACCAAGGACCGCCTCGATCAGCCCCAGCATTTT
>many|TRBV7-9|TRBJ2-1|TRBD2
CASSPGTSGYNEQFF
TGTGCCAGCAGTCCCGGGACTAGCGGGTACAATGAGCAGTTCTTC
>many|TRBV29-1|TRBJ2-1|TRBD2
CSVPPIRAGGREF
TGCAGCGTTCCCCCCATCAGAGCGGGAGGGCGGGAGTTC
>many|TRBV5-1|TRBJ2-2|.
CASSPFLGVNTGELFF
TGCGCCAGCAGCCCCTTTTTGGGGGTCAACACCGGGGAGCTGTTTTTT
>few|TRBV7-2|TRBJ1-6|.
CASSLLTSLNSPLHF
TGTGCCAGCAGCTTATTGACGTCTTTAAATTCACCCCTCCACTTT
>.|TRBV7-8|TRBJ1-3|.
CASSLFLDTGSGNTIYF
TGTGCCAGCAGCTTATTTCTAGACACAGGCTCTGGAAACACCATATATTTT
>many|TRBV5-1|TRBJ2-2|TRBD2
CASSLGLARTGELFF
TGCGCCAGCAGCCTGGGACTAGCCCGCACCGGGGAGCTGTTTTTT
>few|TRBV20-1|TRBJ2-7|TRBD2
CSAVRLAEPYEQYF
TGCAGTGCTGTTCGACTAGCGGAACCCTACGAGCAGTACTTC
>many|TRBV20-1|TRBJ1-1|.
CSATERPQGTEAFF
TGCAGTGCTACCGAAAGACCCCAGGGGACTGAAGCTTTCTTT